These T cell receptor beta chains were read from a single sample in a study of response to subunit inactivated influenza vaccine. TCRdb re-called the RT-PCR reads through MiXCR, storing one row per CDR3 protein. The sample shows more than 700,000 distinct CDR3 sequences, around 21% of them seen only once. Sequencing was performed on PBMCs from blood, taken roughly 5 days after vaccination. These TCRs come from a man aged 50 to 59 who received an inactivated influenza vaccine. Both conserved end residues are part of each CDR3. Each record gives: V gene, clone size, D gene, J gene, CDR3 protein, CDR3 DNA. D genes are given only for firm matches. A row's size may be missing; if present it is once, few, many or a size class.

TRBV5-6	NA	TRBD1	TRBJ2-3	CASSFWAGGSDTQYF	TGTGCCAGCAGCTTTTGGGCAGGGGGTTCAGATACGCAGTATTTT
TRBV12-3/TRBV12-4	NA	NA	TRBJ1-4	CASSDFSGSTNEKLFF	TGTGCCAGCAGTGACTTTTCGGGTTCAACTAATGAAAAACTGTTTTTT
TRBV28	once	TRBD1	TRBJ2-3	CASSPDRVSADTQYF	TGTGCCAGCAGCCCCGACAGGGTTAGTGCAGATACGCAGTATTTT
TRBV7-9	NA	NA	TRBJ2-2	CASSLGALIEGYRELFF	TGTGCCAGCAGCTTAGGAGCCCTGATTGAGGGATACCGGGAGCTGTTTTTT
TRBV27	few	NA	TRBJ2-2	CASSALRANTGELFF	TGTGCCAGCAGTGCTCTTAGGGCGAACACCGGGGAGCTGTTTTTT
TRBV29-1	few	NA	TRBJ2-2	CSVKDSINTGELFF	TGCAGCGTTAAGGACTCAATAAACACCGGGGAGCTGTTTTTT
TRBV28	NA	NA	TRBJ2-1	CASSTLAPDRYNEQFF	TGTGCCAGCAGTACCCTGGCCCCGGACCGCTACAATGAGCAGTTCTTC
TRBV6-2/TRBV6-3	NA	NA	TRBJ1-1	CGLPEAFF	TGCGGTCTCCCTGAAGCTTTCTTT
TRBV15	NA	NA	TRBJ2-5	CATSKDKTGETQYF	TGTGCCACCAGCAAAGATAAAACTGGGGAGACCCAGTACTTC
TRBV25-1	NA	NA	TRBJ1-2	CASSEFGGVYGYTF	TGTGCCAGCAGTGAATTTGGGGGTGTCTATGGCTACACCTTC
TRBV20-1	NA	TRBD2	TRBJ2-2	CSAPIGLAGSIQPVGELFF	TGCAGTGCTCCCATTGGGCTAGCGGGGTCGATCCAACCCGTGGGGGAGCTATTTTTT
TRBV24-1	few	TRBD1	TRBJ2-2	CATSYTRAGGHGELFF	TGTGCCACCAGCTACACCCGGGCAGGGGGCCACGGGGAGCTGTTTTTT
TRBV20-1	few	NA	TRBJ2-7	CSARDTGYEQYF	TGCAGTGCTAGAGATACGGGGTACGAGCAGTACTTC
TRBV12-3/TRBV12-4	few	TRBD1	TRBJ2-4	CASSLRGPTKNIQYF	TGTGCCAGCAGTTTGAGGGGGCCGACCAAAAACATTCAGTACTTC
TRBV7-2	NA	TRBD2	TRBJ2-7	CASSLKRAGDRYEQYF	TGTGCCAGCAGCCTCAAGAGGGCGGGAGATAGGTACGAGCAGTACTTC
TRBV6-6	few	NA	TRBJ2-1	CASSTSRTEQFF	NA
TRBV25-1	few	NA	TRBJ2-1	CASSESSGQFF	TGTGCCAGCAGTGAATCGAGCGGCCAGTTCTTC
TRBV20-1	many	NA	TRBJ1-5	CSARGYSNQPQHF	TGCAGTGCTAGGGGCTACAGCAATCAGCCCCAGCATTTT
TRBV6-2/TRBV6-3	NA	NA	TRBJ2-5	CASSYGGRAETQYF	TGTGCCAGCAGTTACGGCGGAAGAGCGGAGACCCAGTACTTC
TRBV7-6	NA	TRBD2	TRBJ2-5	CASSLGLAGDRRETQYF	TGTGCCAGCAGCTTAGGACTAGCGGGAGACCGTCGAGAGACCCAGTACTTC
TRBV2	NA	NA	TRBJ1-4	CASSGAGEKLFF	TGTGCCAGCAGTGGTGCCGGGGAAAAACTGTTTTTT
TRBV2	NA	NA	TRBJ2-1	CASSEENLNEQFF	TGTGCCAGCAGTGAAGAGAACCTCAATGAGCAGTTCTTC
TRBV5-1	many	TRBD1	TRBJ2-7	CASSPRTGGSYEQYF	TGTGCCAGCAGTCCCCGGACAGGGGGCTCCTACGAGCAGTACTTC
TRBV9	many	NA	TRBJ2-5	CASGAAFQGETQYF	TGTGCCAGCGGCGCCGCGTTCCAAGGGGAGACCCAGTACTTC
TRBV20-1	NA	NA	TRBJ2-1	CSATKQNNEQFF	TGCAGTGCTACCAAACAAAACAATGAGCAGTTCTTC
TRBV4-1	NA	NA	TRBJ2-7	CASSQVPGETYEQYF	TGCGCCAGCAGCCAAGTCCCAGGGGAGACTTACGAGCAGTACTTC
TRBV11-2	NA	NA	TRBJ2-1	CASSSVTDYNEQFF	TGTGCCAGCAGCTCAGTTACAGATTACAATGAGCAGTTCTTC
TRBV6-2/TRBV6-3	many	NA	TRBJ1-3	CASRTGGSGNTIYF	TGTGCCAGCAGGACAGGTGGCTCTGGAAACACCATATATTTT
TRBV4-2	few	NA	TRBJ2-2	CASSQDHPTLGELFF	TGTGCCAGCAGCCAAGATCACCCAACACTCGGGGAGCTGTTTTTT
TRBV2	once	TRBD1	TRBJ2-4	CASSRTGENIQYF	TGTGCCAGCAGCCGGACAGGGGAAAACATTCAGTACTTC
TRBV6-1	NA	NA	TRBJ2-6	CASSEGGRGANVLTF	TGTGCCAGCAGTGAAGGGGGCCGCGGGGCCAACGTCCTGACTTTC
TRBV20-1	NA	NA	TRBJ2-3	CSAGGRRGNKDTQYF	TGCAGTGCTGGGGGGCGCAGGGGGAATAAAGATACGCAGTATTTT